The 18 T cell receptor beta chains reported below all come from one sample, sequenced in a study of cytomegalovirus exposure and HLA in healthy donors. It was with 60 Vbeta and 13 Jbeta primers that the PCR ran. Sequencing was performed with immunoSEQ multiplex PCR; in TCRdb, only in-frame clones are kept and a portion is missing. The top ten hold roughly 0.5% of the sample, which has around 150,000 clones, nearly 90% seen once. The sample comprised PBMCs. These receptor sequences come from a woman in her thirties or forties in good health and CMV-seronegative.

A remark on this clone: Other nucleotide sequences from this sample produce the same CDR3. The chain is built from TRBV5-1 and TRBJ2-1; 9 bases fit TRBD2. CDR3 length: 14 residues. Germline V lookup: CDR1 SGHRS, CDR2 YFSETQ. The J segment lost 7 bases and the V segment lost 2 bases, leaving 4 bases of the junction unmatched. Written as DNA, the CDR3 is TGCGCCAGCAGCTTTGCGGGAGGGCGGAATGAGCAGTTCTTC. The encoded protein is CASSFAGGRNEQFF.

The chain recombines TRBV27 with TRBJ2-7; 16 nucleotides line up with TRBD2. The V gene end was trimmed by 10 bases and the J gene end by 6 bases; junction bases not matched to a gene: 15. CDR1 MNHEY and CDR2 SMNVEV come from the germline V gene (reference sequence). This CDR3 spans 17 amino acids. CDR3 residues: CATRGLAGGPTPSEQYF. CDR3 DNA: TGTGCCACCCGGGGACTAGCGGGAGGGCCCACGCCAAGCGAGCAGTACTTC.

The rearrangement links TRBV5-1 to TRBJ1-2; TRBD1 agrees at 7 bases. The CDR3 loop spans 13 amino acids. Trimming at V came to 1 base and at J to 6 bases, leaving 3 bases not matched to a gene. Germline CDR1 reads SGHRS; CDR2 reads YFSETQ. The CDR3 loop reads CASSLTQGHGYTF. CDR3 in DNA: TGCGCCAGCAGCTTGACACAGGGGCATGGCTACACCTTC.

The chain carries TRBV19 and TRBJ1-3; D ambiguous. Germline loops: CDR1 LNHDA, CDR2 SQIVND (reference sequence). The CDR3 has 15 amino acids. Trimming removed 4 bases from V and 0 bases from J, with 10 bases in between. The CDR3 DNA follows: TGTGCCAGTAGTAGAGGCGGCGTCTCTGGAAACACCATATATTTT. Its translation: CASSRGGVSGNTIYF. Full variable domain (rest looked up from reference TRBV19 and TRBJ1-3): DGGITQSPKYLFRKEGQNVTLSCEQNLNHDAMYWYRQDPGQGLRLIYYSQIVNDFQKGDIAEGYSVSREKKESFPLTVTSAQKNPTAFYLCASSRGGVSGNTIYFGEGSWLTVV.

This chain links TRBV11-1 with TRBJ2-7, with D perhaps TRBD2 (5 bases). Trimming stripped 5 bases from V and 0 bases from J, with 11 bases between. Germline CDR1 is SGHAT and CDR2 is FQDESV (reference sequence). This CDR3 has 14 residues. CDR3 DNA sequence: TGTGCCAGCAGCGGGAGTTTCCTCTCCTACGAGCAGTACTTC. It codes for CASSGSFLSYEQYF. The full variable domain, with the rest looked up from reference TRBV11-1 and TRBJ2-7, is EAEVAQSPRYKITEKSQAVAFWCDPISGHATLYWYRQILGQGPELLVQFQDESVVDDSQLPKDRFSAERLKGVDSTLKIQPAELGDSAMYLCASSGSFLSYEQYFGPGTRLTVT.

The V and J genes are TRBV28 and TRBJ1-1, with D perhaps matching TRBD1 (6 bases). From germline, CDR1 is MDHEN and CDR2 SYDVKM. This CDR3 spans 14 amino acids. V lost 2 bases and J lost 1, with 8 bases in between. CDR3 in amino acids: CASSLRGANTEAFF. The CDR3 bases are TGTGCCAGCAGTTTACGGGGGGCGAACACTGAAGCTTTCTTT.

The rearrangement links TRBV29-1 to TRBJ2-3; TRBD2 matches at 7 bases. V lost 4 bases, J lost 1 base, and 5 bases stayed unmatched. Germline V gene sequence: CDR1 SQVTM, CDR2 ANQGSEA. CDR3 size: 14 residues. In DNA form, the CDR3 reads TGCAGCGTTGGGGTCACTAGCGGCACAGATACGCAGTATTTT. The encoded protein is CSVGVTSGTDTQYF.

V gene TRBV9 combines with J gene TRBJ2-2, with 9 bases matching TRBD2. This CDR3 has 18 residues. Germline CDR1 is SGDLS and CDR2 is YYNGEE. The trim removed 0 bases at V and 7 bases at J, leaving 13 bases unmatched. The DNA for the CDR3 is TGTGCCAGCAGCGTAGAGAGAGCGGGGCTAGCGGGATACGGGGAGCTGTTTTTT. This gives the protein CASSVERAGLAGYGELFF.

This chain links TRBV7-2 with TRBJ1-2; 8 nucleotides match TRBD1. The CDR3 consists of 12 residues. Germline CDR1 is SGHTA and CDR2 is FQGNSA. Losses at the gene ends were 6 bases for V and 9 bases for J; bases not matched to a gene: 6. The CDR3 region is CASRPGTGSYTF. The CDR3 coding sequence is TGTGCCAGCAGACCCGGGACAGGCAGCTACACCTTC.

The CDR3 is CASSPIERGGTGELFF. CDR3 DNA: TGCGCCAGCAGCCCAATCGAGCGGGGGGGCACCGGGGAGCTGTTTTTT. This chain connects TRBV5-1 to TRBJ2-2; 10 positions agree with TRBD2. This CDR3 contains 16 residues. CDR1 and CDR2 from the germline V gene are SGHRS and YFSETQ. Germline trimming cut 4 bases from V and 4 bases from J; bases unmatched to any gene: 7.

This chain connects TRBV27 to TRBJ2-1; a possible D gene is TRBD1 (5 bases). The germline V gene encodes CDR1 MNHEY and CDR2 SMNVEV (reference sequence). CDR3 length equals 15 residues. V lost 1 base to trimming and J lost 2 bases, with 9 bases between them. In DNA form, the CDR3 reads TGTGCCAGCAGTTTATTAGGGGCCGCCTACAATGAGCAGTTCTTC. This encodes CASSLLGAAYNEQFF.

This clone was counted a single time. The chain joins TRBV6-1 to TRBJ2-1; TRBD1 matches at 7 bases. Germline trimming cut 6 bases from V and 5 bases from J; bases unmatched to any gene: 7. CDR1 is MNHNS and CDR2 is SASEGT in the germline V gene. CDR3 size: 14 residues. CDR3 nucleotides: TGTGCCAGCAGGCCGACAGGGCCACACAATGAGCAGTTCTTC. Its protein is CASRPTGPHNEQFF.

This chain joins TRBV19 and TRBJ2-1; D is possibly TRBD2 (7 bases). The CDR3 runs to 14 residues. Trimming stripped 6 bases from V and 7 bases from J, with 16 bases between. Germline CDR1 is LNHDA and CDR2 is SQIVND (reference sequence). The CDR3 DNA reads TGTGCCAGTAGGTTCAGGGGCGGGAGAAATGAGCAGTTCTTC. It encodes CASRFRGGRNEQFF. Full variable domain (remainder filled in from reference TRBV19 and TRBJ2-1): DGGITQSPKYLFRKEGQNVTLSCEQNLNHDAMYWYRQDPGQGLRLIYYSQIVNDFQKGDIAEGYSVSREKKESFPLTVTSAQKNPTAFYLCASRFRGGRNEQFFGPGTRLTVL.

The V gene is TRBV15, the J gene TRBJ2-3, with TRBD2 identical over 8 bases. V lost 0 bases and J lost 2; bases outside the gene matches: 13. The germline gives CDR1 LNHNV, CDR2 YYDKDF (reference sequence). This CDR3 contains 19 residues. Here the CDR3 reads CATSREYGRANSDTDTQYF. DNA for the CDR3: TGTGCCACCAGCAGAGAGTACGGGAGGGCTAACAGTGACACAGATACGCAGTATTTT.

The rearrangement joins TRBV7-9 to TRBJ1-2; D is uncertain. This CDR3 is built from 13 residues. Trimming removed 1 base from V and 8 bases from J, with 11 bases in between. From germline, CDR1 is SEHNR and CDR2 FQNEAQ (reference sequence). In DNA, the CDR3 is TGTGCCAGCAGCTTAGACGGGGTGGTCGGCTACACCTTC. This encodes CASSLDGVVGYTF. Filled out from reference TRBV7-9 and TRBJ1-2, the complete variable domain reads DTGVSQNPRHKITKRGQNVTFRCDPISEHNRLYWYRQTLGQGPEFLTYFQNEAQLEKSRLLSDRFSAERPKGSFSTLEIQRTEQGDSAMYLCASSLDGVVGYTFGSGTRLTVV.

This chain links TRBV7-2 with TRBJ2-1; unclear D gene. Trimming left V 3 bases short and J 8 bases short, with 17 bases between. Germline V lookup: CDR1 SGHTA, CDR2 FQGNSA. The CDR3 is 15 residues long. CDR3 nucleotide sequence: TGTGCCAGCAGCTTGAGTCTAGTACAAACCGATGAGCAGTTCTTC. This codes for CASSLSLVQTDEQFF.

The chain joins TRBV6-5 to TRBJ1-1, with TRBD1 matching over 9 bases. Germline lookup yields CDR1 MNHEY and CDR2 SVGAGI. After removal of 2 bases from V and 5 bases from J, the junction contained 6 bases not matched to a gene. CDR3 length: 15 amino acids. CDR3 coding DNA: TGTGCCAGCAGTTACACGAACAGGGGGCTGACTGAAGCTTTCTTT. It yields the protein CASSYTNRGLTEAFF.

This chain connects TRBV30 to TRBJ2-3; D is uncertain. CDR1 and CDR2 from the germline V gene are GTSNPN and SVGIG (reference sequence). The CDR3 length is 12 residues. The V end lost 2 bases, the J end lost 9 bases, and 12 bases lay between the germline ends. CDR3 protein: CAWSPPIGTQYF. CDR3 in DNA: TGTGCCTGGAGTCCCCCCATCGGGACGCAGTATTTT. The variable domain in full, completed from reference TRBV30 and TRBJ2-3, reads SQTIHQWPATLVQPVGSPLSLECTVEGTSNPNLYWYRQAAGRGLQLLFYSVGIGQISSEVPQNLSASRPQDRQFILSSKKLLLSDSGFYLCAWSPPIGTQYFGPGTRLTVL.